The rows below give T cell receptor beta chains drawn from one sample of a study of cytomegalovirus exposure and HLA in healthy donors. Produced via immunoSEQ multiplex PCR; TCRdb's table is partial and in-frame only. The sample lists about 190,000 clones; over 75% were seen once. The source material was PBMCs. Every receptor here comes from a man aged 18 to 29 in good health and CMV-seronegative. CDR3s include the opening cysteine and the closing phenylalanine or tryptophan. A D gene is named only where the DNA matches it firmly. Expanded clones are given a class, and other clones once, few, many or no size at all.

j_call v_call d_call cdr3_length clone_size cdr3_nt cdr3_aa
TRBJ2-3 TRBV4-3 TRBD2 22 . TGCGCCAGCAGCCATCTACCGGGACTAGCGGGGACGTATCAGACTAGCACAGATACGCAGTATTTT CASSHLPGLAGTYQTSTDTQYF
TRBJ2-5 TRBV5-1 . 14 . TGCGCCAGCAGCATGAGCGCTGCTCAAGAGACCCAGTACTTC CASSMSAAQETQYF
TRBJ1-2 TRBV6-1 TRBD1 14 few TGTGCCAGCAGTACGGGACAGGAGACCTATGGCTACACCTTC CASSTGQETYGYTF
TRBJ2-1 TRBV5-3 . 16 . TGTGCCAGAAGCCCCGGGGAGGACCCTACCCCCAATGAGCAGTTCTTC CARSPGEDPTPNEQFF
TRBJ2-7 TRBV4-1 TRBD2 16 . TGCGCCAGCAGCCCCGAGGGACTAGCGGGCACCTACGAGCAGTACTTC CASSPEGLAGTYEQYF
TRBJ2-7 TRBV5-1 . 18 . TGCGCCAGCAGCTTAGAACCTGGGAGGAGAGCAGGAGTTTACGAGCAGTACTTC CASSLEPGRRAGVYEQYF
TRBJ2-1 TRBV7-8 TRBD2 15 once TGTGCCAGCAGCGGAGCCGGGACTAGAGACAATGAGCAGTTCTTC CASSGAGTRDNEQFF
TRBJ2-1 TRBV2 TRBD2 15 . TGTGCCAGCAGCGAAGGGGCTAGCGGGATCAATGAGCAGTTCTTC CASSEGASGINEQFF
TRBJ1-5 TRBV19 TRBD1 13 . TGTGCCAGTAGTGACAGGGGTGACCAGCCCCAGCATTTT CASSDRGDQPQHF
TRBJ1-6 TRBV12-5 TRBD1 15 . TGTGCTAGTGGTCCGTGGACAGGGGCGAATTCACCCCTCCACTTT CASGPWTGANSPLHF
TRBJ2-6 TRBV11-2 TRBD1 18 . TGTGCCAGCAGCTCGGGACAGGGCCCATGGGGGGGGGCCAACGTCCTGACTTTC CASSSGQGPWGGANVLTF
TRBJ1-1 TRBV10-3 . 13 . TGTGCCATCACCCGCCAGGGTGACACTGAAGCTTTCTTT CAITRQGDTEAFF
TRBJ1-2 TRBV29-1 TRBD1 13 . TGCAGCGTCGCGACAGGGGTTAGGAATGGCTACACCTTC CSVATGVRNGYTF
TRBJ2-2 TRBV7-3 TRBD2 16 . TGTGCCAGCAGCTTCACTAGCGGGAGGAATCCCGGGGAGCTGTTTTTT CASSFTSGRNPGELFF
TRBJ2-3 TRBV4-2 . 16 . TGTGCCAGCAGCCACCGGGCGACTAACCCCACAGATACGCAGTATTTT CASSHRATNPTDTQYF
TRBJ1-2 TRBV29-1 . 12 . TGCAGCGTTGTAGACAGTTTGTATGGCTACACCTTC CSVVDSLYGYTF
TRBJ1-1 TRBV7-2 . 13 . TGTGCCAGCAGCTTAGAGGCACCCCGGCGGGCTTTCTTT CASSLEAPRRAFF
TRBJ2-1 TRBV10-2 TRBD2 15 . TGCGCCAGCAATCTACTAGCGGGAACTTACAATGAGCAGTTCTTC CASNLLAGTYNEQFF
TRBJ2-1 TRBV9 . 15 . TGTGCCAGCAGTAGAACTCGAGGGAGTACCAATGAGCAGTTCTTC CASSRTRGSTNEQFF
TRBJ2-5 TRBV5-6 TRBD1 15 . TGTGCCAGCTTACCTGACAGGGGGCGACAAGAGACCCAGTACTTC CASLPDRGRQETQYF
TRBJ2-7 TRBV5-6 . 14 . TGTGCCAGCAGCTTGTACAGTCCCTTCTACGAGCAGTACTTC CASSLYSPFYEQYF
TRBJ2-7 TRBV5-4 TRBD1 15 . TGTGCCAGCAGCTCGGAGACAGGGTATTTCCACGAGCAGTACTTC CASSSETGYFHEQYF
TRBJ2-1 TRBV11-3 TRBD2 14 once TGTGCCAGCAGCTTAGGGACTAGCGGCGGTGAGCAGTTCTTC CASSLGTSGGEQFF
TRBJ2-3 TRBV29-1 TRBD1 14 . TGCAGCGTTACCGGGACAGGGGTGACAGATACGCAGTATTTT CSVTGTGVTDTQYF
TRBJ1-3 TRBV4-1 TRBD1 19 . TGCGCCAGCAGCCCGAAGGGACAGACGGTCTCACTTTCTGGAAACACCATATATTTT CASSPKGQTVSLSGNTIYF
TRBJ1-1 TRBV19 TRBD1 15 . TGTGCCAGTAGTCAGCGACAGGGACCGTTTCTTGAAGCTTTCTTT CASSQRQGPFLEAFF
TRBJ1-1 TRBV5-1 . 15 . TGCGCCAGCAGCTTTAACAGGGTGATGAACACTGAAGCTTTCTTT CASSFNRVMNTEAFF
TRBJ1-4 TRBV4-1 TRBD1 20 once TGCGCCAGCAGCCATGAACCGGGACAGAGGTTAACTTGGGGGAATGAAAAACTGTTTTTT CASSHEPGQRLTWGNEKLFF
TRBJ1-3 TRBV7-3 . 15 . TGTGCCAGCAGCCCCGGGACACACTCTGGAAACACCATATATTTT CASSPGTHSGNTIYF
TRBJ2-7 TRBV28 TRBD2 15 . TGTGCCAGCAGTCGGACTAGCGGGACCTCCTACGAGCAGTACTTC CASSRTSGTSYEQYF
TRBJ2-7 TRBV4-1 TRBD1 14 . TGCGCAAGCAGGAACGGGGACAGCTCCTACGAGCAGTACTTC CASRNGDSSYEQYF
TRBJ2-7 TRBV5-8 TRBD2 15 . TGTGCCAGCAGCAGGACGGGGGGGCTGTCGGACGAGCAGTACTTC CASSRTGGLSDEQYF
TRBJ2-7 TRBV5-5 . 13 . TGTGCCAGCAGCTTGGTCGGTAGTGTCGAGCAGTACTTC CASSLVGSVEQYF
TRBJ2-2 TRBV6-1 . 13 . TGTGCCAGCAGCGGAGGGAAGAGCGGGGAGCTGTTTTTT CASSGGKSGELFF
TRBJ2-7 TRBV27 TRBD2 15 . TGTGCCAGCAGCGGACCGGGACTAGCGGGATACGAGCAGTACTTC CASSGPGLAGYEQYF
TRBJ2-7 TRBV9 TRBD2 15 . TGTGCCAGCAGCGTAACTAGCGGGAGTATCTACGAGCAGTACTTC CASSVTSGSIYEQYF
TRBJ1-3 TRBV9 TRBD1 15 . TGTGCCAGCAGCGCCAGGGGGGATTCTGGAAACACCATATATTTT CASSARGDSGNTIYF
TRBJ1-1 TRBV4-3 TRBD1 13 . TGCGCCAGCAGCCCGGGGACAGGGGGTTTGATCGTGTTT CASSPGTGGLIVF
TRBJ2-3 TRBV19 TRBD2 18 . TGTGCCAGTAGTATAGGATCGGGACTAGCGGTTAGCACAGATACGCAGTATTTT CASSIGSGLAVSTDTQYF
TRBJ2-7 TRBV18 . 13 . TGTGCCAGCTCACCGGCGGGTTGGCACGAGCAGTACTTC CASSPAGWHEQYF
TRBJ2-7 TRBV14 TRBD1 15 . TGTGCCAGCAGCCCCAGGACAGGGTTCTCCTACGAGCAGTACTTC CASSPRTGFSYEQYF
TRBJ2-5 TRBV7-9 . 15 . TGTGCCAGCAGTCACTCCCCGGCCATAGCGGAGACCCAGTACTTC CASSHSPAIAETQYF
TRBJ2-5 TRBV10-1 . 16 . TGCGCCAGCAGTGAGTCGATGAAGGGGGTCCAAGAGACCCAGTACTTC CASSESMKGVQETQYF
TRBJ2-2 TRBV19 TRBD2 14 few TGTGCCAGTATTACTAGCGGGGTACCCGGGGAGCTGTTTTTT CASITSGVPGELFF
TRBJ2-1 TRBV13 TRBD2 15 . TGTGCCAGCAGCTTAAGGACTAGCGGGGGTGGTAGACAGTTCTTC CASSLRTSGGGRQFF
TRBJ2-3 TRBV7-9 . 17 . TGTGCCAGCAGCTTCGCGACCGGGACTCTAGGCACAGATACGCAGTATTTT CASSFATGTLGTDTQYF
TRBJ1-4 TRBV4-1 TRBD1 15 . TGCGCCAGCAGCCAAGACTACAGAACAGGGGGAAAACTGTTTTTT CASSQDYRTGGKLFF
TRBJ1-4 TRBV29-1 TRBD1 15 . TGCAGCGTTGAAGTTCGAGACAGGGGGCTGGTAAAACTGTTTTTT CSVEVRDRGLVKLFF
TRBJ2-7 TRBV5-1 . 13 . TGCGCCAGCAGCTTCCCAGGCTCCTACGAGCAGTACTTC CASSFPGSYEQYF
TRBJ2-2 TRBV15 TRBD2 16 . TGTGCCACCAGCAGAGCGCTAGCGGGAAACACCGGGGAGCTGTTTTTT CATSRALAGNTGELFF
TRBJ1-1 TRBV28 . 11 . TGTGCCAGCCCTAAGGGGACTGAAGCTTTCTTT CASPKGTEAFF
TRBJ2-1 TRBV7-8 . 14 once TGTGCCAGCAGCTTAATAGGGACAAACAATGAGCAGTTCTTC CASSLIGTNNEQFF
TRBJ2-3 TRBV7-9 TRBD2 15 . TGTGCCAGCAGCTTAGAGGGACTAGAAACAGATACGCAGTATTTT CASSLEGLETDTQYF
TRBJ2-7 TRBV15 . 14 . TGTGCCACCAGCAGAGGAGGAAATACCTACGAGCAGTACTTC CATSRGGNTYEQYF
TRBJ2-7 TRBV5-4 TRBD1 14 . TGTGCCAGCAGCTTGGGACAGGGATACTACGAGCAGTACTTC CASSLGQGYYEQYF
TRBJ2-5 TRBV5-6 . 13 . TGTGCCAGCAACTATGGACAGCAAGAGACCCAGTACTTC CASNYGQQETQYF
TRBJ2-1 TRBV19 TRBD2 15 once TGTGCCAGTAGTATATCGGGGACTAGCGGAAATGAGCAGTTCTTC CASSISGTSGNEQFF
TRBJ2-5 TRBV10-3 TRBD2 13 . TGTGCCATCAGTGCGGGGGGTGGGGAGACCCAGTACTTC CAISAGGGETQYF
TRBJ1-2 TRBV2 . 16 . TGTGCCAGCCCCCGACGAGGCAGAACTCAAAACTATGGCTACACCTTC CASPRRGRTQNYGYTF